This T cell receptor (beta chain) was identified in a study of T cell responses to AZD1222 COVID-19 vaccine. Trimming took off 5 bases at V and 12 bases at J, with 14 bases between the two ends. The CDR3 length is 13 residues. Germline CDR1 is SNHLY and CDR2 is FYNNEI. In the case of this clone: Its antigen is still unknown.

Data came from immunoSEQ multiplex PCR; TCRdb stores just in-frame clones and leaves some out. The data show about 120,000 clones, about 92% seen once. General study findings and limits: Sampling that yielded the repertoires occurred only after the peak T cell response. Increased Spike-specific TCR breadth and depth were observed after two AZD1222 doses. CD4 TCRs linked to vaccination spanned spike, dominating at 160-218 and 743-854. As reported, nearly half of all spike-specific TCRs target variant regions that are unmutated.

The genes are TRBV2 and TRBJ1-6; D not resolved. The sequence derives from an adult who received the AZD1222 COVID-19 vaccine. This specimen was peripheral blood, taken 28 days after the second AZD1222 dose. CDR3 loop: CASSRIPPEPLHF. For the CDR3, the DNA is TGTGCCAGCAGTCGTATACCACCGGAACCCCTCCACTTT.